This T cell receptor (beta chain) was captured by sequencing in a study of T cell responses to AZD1222 COVID-19 vaccine. Study in general: Both about-4-week and about-12-week second-dose recipients were combined.

This table comes from immunoSEQ multiplex PCR, and its TCRdb copy is limited to in-frame clones, with some not included. The sample lists 95,000 to 150,000 clones; roughly 91% were seen once. In the case of this clone: The antigen is undetermined.

The CDR3 is made up of 14 amino acids. The V gene's germline CDR1 is MNHNY and CDR2 SVGAGI (reference sequence). V was shortened by 2 bases and J by 6 bases, with 11 bases between the two germline ends. Study-level points and caveats: Epitopes outside B.1.351 and B.1.1.7 mutated regions reportedly drew nearly half of spike TCRs. CD4 TCRs linked to vaccination spanned spike, dominating at 160-218 and 743-854.

The chain recombines TRBV6-6 with TRBJ1-5; D possibly corresponds to TRBD1 (5 bases). The sample in question was peripheral blood, obtained on day 0 of AZD1222 vaccination. The clonotype was recovered from an adult in good health. The DNA for the CDR3 is TGTGCCAGCAGTTACGAAGGGGCAGGTCAGCCCCAGCATTTT. This encodes CASSYEGAGQPQHF.